This TCR beta chain was identified during a study of blood T cells in healthy people across ages. Study information: About one barcoded beta molecule per two T cells was captured by template switching.

This clonotype was counted a few times. Its antigen remains unidentified. The V gene's germline CDR1 is SGHAT and CDR2 FQNNGV. The CDR3 sequence is 13 residues long. Trimming removed 3 bases from V and 10 bases from J; junction bases left unmatched: 5. Overall study findings and caveats: Age brought a roughly linear fall in TCR beta diversity measured per million T cells. Both naive CD4+ cell counts and diversity were greater in long-lived donors than in aged donors.

Primers used in a second PCR of roughly 6 to 12 cycles were a sample-barcoded 5' primer and a J-beta primer mix. MiXCR, applied by TCRdb to the 5' RACE reads, yields one record per CDR3 protein. This sample has about 2 million distinct CDR3 sequences, with around 50% found just once. The specimen sequenced was blood. The receptor was isolated from a woman aged 35 to 49 in good health. The chain employs TRBV11-2 and TRBJ2-1, with TRBD1 matching 8 bases. CDR3 loop: CASSFDRGYEQFF. The DNA for the CDR3 is TGTGCCAGCAGCTTCGACAGGGGTTACGAGCAGTTCTTC.